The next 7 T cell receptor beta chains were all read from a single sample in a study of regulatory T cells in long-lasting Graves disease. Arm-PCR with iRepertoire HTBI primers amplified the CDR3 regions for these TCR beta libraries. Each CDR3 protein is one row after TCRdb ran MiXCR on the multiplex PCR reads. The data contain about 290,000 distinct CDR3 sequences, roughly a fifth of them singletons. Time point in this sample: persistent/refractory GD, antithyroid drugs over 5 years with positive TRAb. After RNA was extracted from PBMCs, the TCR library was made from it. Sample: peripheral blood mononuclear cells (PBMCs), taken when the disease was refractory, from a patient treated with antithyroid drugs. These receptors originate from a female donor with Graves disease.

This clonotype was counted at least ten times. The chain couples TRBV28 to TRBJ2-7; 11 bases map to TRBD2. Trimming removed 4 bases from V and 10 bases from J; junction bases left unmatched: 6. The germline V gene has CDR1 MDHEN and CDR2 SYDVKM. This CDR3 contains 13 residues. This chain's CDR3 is CASSSGTSGYQYF. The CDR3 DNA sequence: TGTGCCAGCAGTTCTGGGACTAGCGGCTACCAGTACTTC.

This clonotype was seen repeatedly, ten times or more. The CDR3: CASIQGAGPSYEQYF. CDR3 DNA sequence: TGTGCCAGCATACAGGGGGCGGGACCAAGCTACGAGCAGTACTTC. The chain is built from TRBV7-2 and TRBJ2-7, with 9 bases that match TRBD1. CDR1 and CDR2 (germline): SGHTA, FQGNSA. The CDR3 runs 15 residues. V lost 7 bases to trimming and J lost 3 bases; unmatched junction nucleotides: 10. Variable domain in full (rest from reference TRBV7-2 and TRBJ2-7): GAGVSQSPSNKVTEKGKDVELRCDPISGHTALYWYRQSLGQGLEFLIYFQGNSAPDKSGLPSDRFSAERTGGSVSTLTIQRTQQEDSAVYLCASIQGAGPSYEQYFGPGTRLTVT.

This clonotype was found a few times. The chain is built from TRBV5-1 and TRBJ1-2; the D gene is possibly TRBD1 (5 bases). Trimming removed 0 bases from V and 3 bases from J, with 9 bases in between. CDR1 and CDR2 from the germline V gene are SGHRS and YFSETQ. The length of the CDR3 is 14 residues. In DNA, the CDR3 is TGCGCCAGCAGCTTGGGGGGGTCAGACTATGGCTACACCTTC. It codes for CASSLGGSDYGYTF.

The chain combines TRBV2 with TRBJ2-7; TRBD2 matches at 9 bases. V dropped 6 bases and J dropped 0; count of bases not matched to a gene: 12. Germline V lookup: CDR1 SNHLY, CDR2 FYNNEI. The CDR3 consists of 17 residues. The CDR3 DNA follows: TGTGCCAGCAGCTTAAGGCCCAGACTAGCGGTCTCCTACGAGCAGTACTTC. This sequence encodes CASSLRPRLAVSYEQYF.

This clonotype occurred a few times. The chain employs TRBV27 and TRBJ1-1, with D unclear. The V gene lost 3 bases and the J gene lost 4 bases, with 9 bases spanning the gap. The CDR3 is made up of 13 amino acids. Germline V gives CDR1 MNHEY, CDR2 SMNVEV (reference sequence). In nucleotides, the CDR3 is TGTGCCAGCAGTTTGCGGGGAGTCACTGAAGCTTTCTTT. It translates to CASSLRGVTEAFF.

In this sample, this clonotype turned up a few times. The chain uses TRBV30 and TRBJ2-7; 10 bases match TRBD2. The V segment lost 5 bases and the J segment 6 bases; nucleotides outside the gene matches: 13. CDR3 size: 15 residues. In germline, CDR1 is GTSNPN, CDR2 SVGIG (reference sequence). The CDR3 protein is CAWGPPLAGEVEQYF. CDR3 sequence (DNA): TGTGCCTGGGGGCCCCCGCTAGCGGGAGAGGTCGAGCAGTACTTC.

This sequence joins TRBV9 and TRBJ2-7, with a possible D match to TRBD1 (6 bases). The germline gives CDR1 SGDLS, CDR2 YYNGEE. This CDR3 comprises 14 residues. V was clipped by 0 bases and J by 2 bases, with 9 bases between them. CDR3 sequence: CASSVAQGTYEQYF. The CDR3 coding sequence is TGTGCCAGCAGCGTAGCTCAGGGGACCTACGAGCAGTACTTC.